The 29 T cell receptor beta chains reported below all come from one sample, sequenced in a study of blood T cell repertoires in COVID-19. This table comes from immunoSEQ multiplex PCR, and its TCRdb copy is limited to in-frame clones, with some not included. This table holds about 69,000 clones, about 90% found once. Sequencing was done on a sample of peripheral blood. The receptors here all came from a man over 45 with acute or convalescent COVID-19.

This clone has only one observation. The chain employs TRBV15 and TRBJ2-5, with 10 nucleotides matching TRBD2. The germline CDR1 and CDR2 sequences are LNHNV and YYDKDF (reference sequence). V lost 5 bases, J lost 2 bases, and 8 bases stayed unmatched. This CDR3 contains 16 residues. The CDR3: CATSGLGLARQETQYF. CDR3 DNA sequence: TGTGCCACCAGCGGACTGGGACTAGCGAGACAAGAGACCCAGTACTTC.

Here the CDR3 DNA reads TGTGCCACCAGCAGAGATAGGTCCTCTAGCGGGAGGATAACCGTCACAGATACGCAGTATTTT. Protein: CATSRDRSSSGRITVTDTQYF. The V and J genes are TRBV15 and TRBJ2-3; 11 nucleotides match TRBD2. There are 21 residues in the CDR3. Germline CDR1 and CDR2: LNHNV and YYDKDF (reference sequence). The V gene end was trimmed by 0 bases and the J gene end by 2 bases; junction bases not matched to a gene: 16.

The chain combines TRBV7-2 with TRBJ2-1; TRBD1 is a possible D gene (5 bases). Germline CDR1 SGHTA, CDR2 FQGNSA. V was trimmed by 1 base and J by 2 bases, leaving 9 bases between them. The CDR3 totals 15 residues. The DNA for the CDR3 is TGTGCCAGCAGCTTAGAAGGGGCCGCCTACAATGAGCAGTTCTTC. This translates into CASSLEGAAYNEQFF.

In this sample, this clone turned up once. At the DNA level, this CDR3 is encoded by other sequences in the same sample as well. The chain carries TRBV5-1 and TRBJ1-1, with D possibly matching TRBD1 (6 bases). The V end was cut by 0 bases, the J end by 5 bases, with 8 bases between. The germline CDR1 and CDR2 sequences are SGHRS and YFSETQ. This CDR3 is 13 amino acids long. CDR3 residues: CASSLDRVTEAFF. The CDR3 DNA is TGCGCCAGCAGCTTGGACAGGGTGACTGAAGCTTTCTTT.

The chain uses TRBV21-1 and TRBJ2-1; whether TRBD2, the table's D call, matches the DNA was not checked. TRBV21-1 is reported as a pseudogene. The CDR3 has 14 amino acids. In nucleotides, the CDR3 is TGTGCCAGCAGCAGTGAGCGGGGTTACAATGAGCAGTTCTTC. Translating it yields CASSSERGYNEQFF.

This clone has just a few counts. The chain recombines TRBV7-9 with TRBJ2-1, with 7 bases lining up with TRBD2. V lost 0 bases to trimming and J lost 7 bases; unmatched junction nucleotides: 6. The germline V gene has CDR1 SEHNR and CDR2 FQNEAQ (reference sequence). The CDR3 is made up of 15 amino acids. DNA of the CDR3: TGTGCCAGCAGCTTAGCGGCGGGAGCTAGGAATGAGCAGTTCTTC. Translated, it gives CASSLAAGARNEQFF.

The chain has TRBV28 and TRBJ2-7; maybe TRBD1 (6 bases). Germline values: CDR1 MDHEN, CDR2 SYDVKM. This CDR3 is built from 13 residues. The germline V and J ends were trimmed by 3 bases and 6 bases, with 12 bases remaining between them. The chain's CDR3 is CASSFRTVFEQYF. The CDR3 nucleotides are TGTGCCAGCAGTTTTAGGACAGTATTCGAGCAGTACTTC.

The rearrangement joins TRBV19 to TRBJ2-2, with unresolved D. V dropped 5 bases and J dropped 5 bases, with 12 bases sitting between them. In germline, CDR1 is LNHDA, CDR2 SQIVND (reference sequence). CDR3 size: 14 residues. This chain's CDR3 is CASSLRQHTGELFF. Written as DNA, the CDR3 is TGTGCCAGTAGTTTACGACAACATACCGGGGAGCTGTTTTTT.

This sequence joins TRBV18 and TRBJ2-3; 7 bases agree with TRBD2. The CDR3 covers 11 residues. V gave up 6 bases and J gave up 15 bases; unmatched junction bases: 9. CDR1 is KGHSH, CDR2 LQKENI, per germline. The CDR3 region is CASSERDLGYF. The CDR3 DNA reads TGTGCCAGCTCCGAGCGGGATCTCGGATATTTT.

The CDR3 region is CSVHGLAGGPGDTQYF. The CDR3 DNA sequence: TGCAGCGTCCACGGACTAGCGGGAGGGCCAGGGGATACGCAGTATTTT. V gene TRBV29-1 combines with J gene TRBJ2-3; 15 nucleotides agree with TRBD2. The CDR3 runs 16 residues. Germline trimming cut 6 bases from V and 6 bases from J; bases unmatched to any gene: 10. CDR1 SQVTM and CDR2 ANQGSEA come from the germline V gene.

The chain has TRBV11-2 and TRBJ1-2; 7 bases align to TRBD1. CDR3 size: 15 residues. CDR1 and CDR2 from the germline V gene are SGHAT and FQNNGV. V shed 0 bases, J shed 4 bases, and the junction held 5 bases outside the gene matches. Written as DNA, the CDR3 is TGTGCCAGCAGCTTAGAGGAGGGGGCAGTCTATGGCTACACCTTC. This sequence encodes CASSLEEGAVYGYTF.

V is TRBV19 and J is TRBJ2-7; 9 bases align to TRBD2. V lost 6 bases, J lost 5 bases, and 14 bases stayed unmatched. This CDR3 contains 16 residues. Germline V CDR1 and CDR2: LNHDA, SQIVND (reference sequence). The DNA for the CDR3 is TGTGCCAGTAGGAGGGGGCGCCCAGCGGGAGGTGACGAGCAGTACTTC. This translates into CASRRGRPAGGDEQYF.

V and J are TRBV7-6 and TRBJ2-1; tentative D call: TRBD2 (6 bases). Germline V gene lookup returns CDR1 SGHVS and CDR2 FNYEAQ. The CDR3 spans 17 residues. V dropped 3 bases and J dropped 7 bases, with 22 bases sitting between them. This CDR3 reads CASSLDFGPGERNEQFF. The CDR3 DNA sequence: TGTGCCAGCAGCTTGGATTTCGGCCCGGGGGAGAGAAATGAGCAGTTCTTC.

The CDR3 nucleotides are TGTGCCAGCAGCTCTCCGGGACTAGCGGGAGAGACCCAGTACTTC. This sequence encodes CASSSPGLAGETQYF. The gene calls are TRBV5-4 and TRBJ2-5; 12 nucleotides agree with TRBD2. J gave up 4 bases and V 3 bases, and 4 bases lay outside the gene matches. The CDR3 totals 15 residues. Germline CDR1 reads SGHNT; CDR2 reads YYREEE (reference sequence).

The chain recombines TRBV5-6 with TRBJ1-2; D is unresolved. Germline CDR1 SGHDT, CDR2 YYEEEE. The CDR3 length is 13 residues. Trimming shortened V by 2 bases and J by 8 bases, and 13 bases separated the two germline ends. CDR3 residues: CASSFRHSLGYTF. The CDR3 DNA reads TGTGCCAGCAGCTTTAGACATTCTCTAGGCTACACCTTC.

The count of this clone is one. The chain carries TRBV19 and TRBJ2-3, with 7 bases identical to TRBD2. With V trimmed by 1 base and J by 4 bases, 5 bases remained unmatched. This CDR3 comprises 15 residues. Per germline, CDR1 LNHDA and CDR2 SQIVND (reference sequence). CDR3 protein: CASSIGMAGADTQYF. The CDR3 DNA reads TGTGCCAGTAGTATAGGGATGGCGGGAGCAGATACGCAGTATTTT.

J is TRBJ1-5 and V is TRBV28, with 8 bases matching TRBD1. There are 15 residues in the CDR3. Germline-derived CDR1 and CDR2 are MDHEN and SYDVKM. Trimming cost V 3 bases and J 5 bases; bases outside gene matches: 6. The CDR3 nucleotides are TGTGCCAGCAGTTTTCGGGCAGGGGGCGATCAGCCCCAGCATTTT. It translates to CASSFRAGGDQPQHF.

This clone was detected only once. V and J are TRBV3-1 (or the pseudogene TRBV3-2) and TRBJ2-1; 8 bases fit TRBD2. After removal of 0 bases from V and 0 bases from J, the junction contained 4 bases not matched to a gene. Germline CDR1 is LGHDT and CDR2 is YNNKEL (reference sequence). This CDR3 has 17 amino acids. The DNA of the CDR3 is TGTGCCAGCAGCCAAGAGGGACTAGGGAACTCCTACAATGAGCAGTTCTTC. Encoded protein: CASSQEGLGNSYNEQFF.

The chain recombines TRBV5-6 with TRBJ2-7, with D hard to call. The germline V gene has CDR1 SGHDT and CDR2 YYEEEE. The CDR3 sequence is 12 residues long. Deletions cut 7 bases from V and 0 bases from J, with 8 bases between. The chain's CDR3 is CASRGNSYEQYF. CDR3 in DNA: TGTGCCAGCCGCGGCAACTCCTACGAGCAGTACTTC.

This rearrangement joins TRBV5-4 to TRBJ2-2; 7 bases are shared with TRBD1. The CDR3 has 15 residues. The J segment lost 4 bases and the V segment lost 3 bases, leaving 6 bases of the junction unmatched. The V gene's germline CDR1 is SGHNT and CDR2 YYREEE (reference sequence). The CDR3 loop is CASSSNYRGTGELFF. The CDR3 DNA sequence: TGTGCCAGCAGCTCCAACTACAGGGGCACCGGGGAGCTGTTTTTT. The complete variable domain, with remaining parts taken from reference TRBV5-4 and TRBJ2-2, reads ETGVTQSPTHLIKTRGQQVTLRCSSQSGHNTVSWYQQALGQGPQFIFQYYREEENGRGNFPPRFSGLQFPNYSSELNVNALELDDSALYLCASSSNYRGTGELFFGEGSRLTVL.

The V call is TRBV20-1, the J call TRBJ1-5, with a possible D match to TRBD1 (5 bases). The CDR3 totals 19 residues. V lost 3 bases and J lost 1, with 25 bases in between. Germline CDR1 DFQATT, CDR2 SNEGSKA (reference sequence). CDR3: CSASDPVGGGRRSNQPQHF. The CDR3 DNA sequence: TGCAGTGCTAGTGATCCCGTCGGGGGGGGGAGACGGAGCAATCAGCCCCAGCATTTT.

The rearrangement uses TRBV18 and TRBJ1-4; 8 nucleotides match TRBD1. The ends lost 2 bases at V and 8 bases at J; junction bases unmatched: 4. CDR1 and CDR2 from the germline V gene are KGHSH and LQKENI. The CDR3 has 14 residues. For the CDR3, the DNA is TGTGCCAGCTCACCAGGACAGGGTGGGGAAAAACTGTTTTTT. This encodes CASSPGQGGEKLFF.

In its sample, this clone was seen once. The rearrangement uses TRBV5-1 and TRBJ2-5; 12 bases map to TRBD2. The germline V gene encodes CDR1 SGHRS and CDR2 YFSETQ. The trim removed 3 bases at V and 4 bases at J, leaving 1 base unmatched. CDR3 length: 14 amino acids. The chain's CDR3 is CASSSGLAGETQYF. The CDR3 nucleotides read TGCGCCAGCAGCTCGGGACTAGCGGGAGAGACCCAGTACTTC.

This chain links TRBV5-4 with TRBJ2-5; tentative D call: TRBD1 (6 bases). Germline loops: CDR1 SGHNT, CDR2 YYREEE (reference sequence). The CDR3 has 14 residues. Trimming removed 4 bases at V and 4 bases at J, with 14 bases between. The CDR3 loop is CASSIPQGGETQYF. The CDR3 nucleotides read TGTGCCAGCAGCATACCACAGGGTGGAGAGACCCAGTACTTC.

The V and J genes are TRBV4-3 and TRBJ2-1, with 11 bases identical to TRBD2. Germline trimming cut 1 base from V and 5 bases from J; bases unmatched to any gene: 10. CDR3 length equals 18 residues. Germline-derived CDR1 and CDR2 are LGHNA and YSLEER. The CDR3 region has the DNA TGCGCCAGCAGCCAAGTACTTTTAGCGGGAGGGCCGGACAATGAGCAGTTCTTC. This sequence encodes CASSQVLLAGGPDNEQFF.

V gene TRBV23-1 combines with J gene TRBJ2-7; TRBD2 matches 9 bases. TRBV23-1 carries the ORF label, with uncertain function. Unmatched junction bases numbered 20, after V lost 0 bases and J lost 5 bases. The CDR3 spans 20 residues. Here the CDR3 reads CASSQSGEGGVAGAPNEQYF. The DNA for the CDR3 is TGCGCCAGCAGTCAATCGGGTGAGGGGGGGGTAGCGGGAGCCCCCAACGAGCAGTACTTC.

The J gene is TRBJ1-2, the V gene TRBV19, with TRBD1 identical over 7 bases. This CDR3 contains 14 residues. The ends lost 5 bases at V and 5 bases at J; junction bases unmatched: 8. Per the germline V gene, CDR1 is LNHDA and CDR2 is SQIVND (reference sequence). This CDR3 is CASSLGTAQYGYTF. The CDR3 DNA follows: TGTGCCAGTAGTCTCGGGACAGCTCAATATGGCTACACCTTC.

The rearrangement uses TRBV14 and TRBJ2-2, with D possibly TRBD1 on 6 matching bases. The CDR3 spans 15 residues. The V gene lost 1 base and the J gene lost 3 bases, with 9 bases spanning the gap. The germline V gene has CDR1 SGHDN and CDR2 FVKESK. The DNA for the CDR3 is TGTGCCAGCAGCCAAGCAGGGGTGCACACCGGGGAGCTGTTTTTT. Protein: CASSQAGVHTGELFF.

The chain is built from TRBV12-2 and TRBJ2-5; the D call TRBD2 from the table was never checked on the DNA. TRBV12-2 is labeled a pseudogene. The CDR3 is 16 amino acids. The CDR3 loop reads CASRLCGRRLQQTQYF. In nucleotides, the CDR3 is TGTGCAAGTCGCTTGTGCGGGCGGAGGCTCCAGCAGACCCAGTACTTC.